This passage covers 29 T cell receptor beta chains from one sample sequenced in a study of human T cells and chemical hapten exposure (dated by TCRdb to the early 2020s). The sample's time point label is to be understood as: patch test 3, about 24 weeks after DPC sensitization. The sample's treatment or condition label, in plain terms: therapeutic diphenylcyclopropenone sensitization with weekly scalp DPC. Receptors were amplified or captured by RACE. These reads were obtained on a NextSeq 500. TCRdb reprocessing: public reads trimmed at Q25 with fastp, clones called with MiXCR, in-frame beta chains kept. CDR3 protein duplicates are merged, each entry listing the most common genes and DNA. This sample comprises 80,000 to 100,000 distinct CDR3 sequences, roughly a quarter of them detected only once. Clones ranked in the top ten supply around 10% of the sample. Sequenced material: whole blood, taken in connection with sensitization to the hapten diphenylcyclopropenone (DPC). Every receptor here comes from a man aged 40-55 years with alopecia areata. Some clones in this sample may be carry-over from other donors' samples.

The chain couples TRBV7-9 to TRBJ2-5, with 10 bases that match TRBD2. Germline CDR1 and CDR2: SEHNR and FQNEAQ (reference sequence). The CDR3 sequence is 17 residues long. Trimming at V came to 5 bases and at J to 5 bases, leaving 14 bases not matched to a gene. Here the CDR3 DNA reads TGTGCCAGCAGCGCTTCTAGCGGGAGCCTCACGAGGGAGACCCAGTACTTC. This codes for CASSASSGSLTRETQYF.

The sample holds a few counts of this clonotype. This chain uses TRBV6-1 with TRBJ1-5, with TRBD1 as a possible D gene (5 bases). V lost 6 bases, J lost 5 bases, and 14 bases lay in between. Germline values: CDR1 MNHNS, CDR2 SASEGT. This CDR3 is 14 amino acids long. CDR3 amino acids: CASRGREGHQPQHF. As DNA, the CDR3 is TGTGCCAGCAGGGGCAGGGAGGGCCATCAGCCCCAGCATTTT.

This clonotype was seen a few times. V and J are TRBV9 and TRBJ1-6; the D is unclear. V lost 3 bases and J lost 4, with 8 bases in between. Germline V lookup: CDR1 SGDLS, CDR2 YYNGEE. CDR3 length equals 14 residues. The CDR3 DNA follows: TGTGCCAGCAGCGGCAGAGAGTATAATTCACCCCTCCACTTT. Encoded protein: CASSGREYNSPLHF.

This clonotype was observed a handful of times. The chain carries TRBV7-3 and TRBJ1-1; 9 bases are shared with TRBD1. There are 16 residues in the CDR3. V was pared by 5 bases and J by 3 bases, with 10 bases of the junction left unmatched. Germline lookup yields CDR1 SGHTA and CDR2 FQGTGA. The CDR3 sequence is CASSPGSGQGYTEAFF. The DNA of the CDR3 is TGTGCCAGCAGCCCGGGCTCGGGACAGGGATACACTGAAGCTTTCTTT.

Written as DNA, the CDR3 is TGTGCCAGCAGGCCCGGGAACAATAATGAAAAACTGTTTTTT. Its protein is CASRPGNNNEKLFF. This chain joins TRBV12-3 or TRBV12-4 and TRBJ1-4; D gene ambiguous. CDR3 size: 14 residues. Deletions cut 6 bases from V and 4 bases from J, with 12 bases between.

CDR3: CSARDKGAGLGIEQFF. The CDR3 DNA reads as TGCAGTGCTAGAGATAAGGGGGCCGGACTAGGAATTGAGCAGTTCTTC. This chain links TRBV20-1 with TRBJ2-1; D could derive from TRBD1 or TRBD2 (7 bases each). The germline V gene has CDR1 DFQATT and CDR2 SNEGSKA (reference sequence). V lost 0 bases and J lost 9, with 21 bases in between. The CDR3 contains 16 residues.

This clonotype has a handful of counts. The chain has TRBV25-1 and TRBJ2-2, with unresolved D. V lost 1 base and J 0 bases, leaving 9 bases between the germline ends. The CDR3 is 16 amino acids. The germline gives CDR1 MGHDK, CDR2 SYGVNS. The CDR3 nucleotides are TGTGCCAGCAGTGAATCTACTAAATCGAACACCGGGGAGCTGTTTTTT. It encodes CASSESTKSNTGELFF.

This chain uses TRBV24-1 with TRBJ2-7; weak D call: TRBD1 (6 bases). Germline V CDR1 and CDR2: KGHDR, SFDVKD. The CDR3 sequence is 11 residues long. V was cut by 6 bases and J by 7 bases, with 9 bases left in between. In DNA form, the CDR3 reads TGTGCCACCAGTCAGGGGCTGGAGCAGTACTTC. Amino acid sequence: CATSQGLEQYF.

The chain couples TRBV20-1 to TRBJ2-4, with a possible D match to TRBD2 (5 bases). From germline, CDR1 is DFQATT and CDR2 SNEGSKA (reference sequence). Trimming took 5 bases from V and 4 from J, leaving 12 bases between them. The CDR3 extends over 13 amino acids. CDR3 residues: CSAVSRRKNIQYF. The CDR3 DNA follows: TGCAGTGCTGTCAGCAGGAGGAAAAACATTCAGTACTTC.

The chain links TRBV7-2 to TRBJ1-5; 8 nucleotides line up with TRBD1. CDR1 SGHTA and CDR2 FQGNSA come from the germline V gene. The CDR3 runs 15 residues. V lost 4 bases and J lost 1; bases outside the gene matches: 3. DNA for the CDR3: TGTGCCAGCAGCTCCGGACAGGGAAGCAATCAGCCCCAGCATTTT. Translating it yields CASSSGQGSNQPQHF.

This clonotype was counted between two and nine times. This chain connects TRBV7-8 to TRBJ2-4; tentatively, D is TRBD2 (5 bases). This CDR3 has 15 amino acids. Trimming left V 0 bases short and J 1 base short, with 7 bases between. The V gene's germline CDR1 is SGHVS and CDR2 FQNEAQ. DNA for the CDR3: TGTGCCAGCAGCTTAGCGCCGGGGGCCAAAAACATTCAGTACTTC. Protein sequence: CASSLAPGAKNIQYF. Full variable domain (missing parts from reference TRBV7-8 and TRBJ2-4): GAGVSQSPRYKVAKRGQDVALRCDPISGHVSLFWYQQALGQGPEFLTYFQNEAQLDKSGLPSDRFFAERPEGSVSTLKIQRTQQEDSAVYLCASSLAPGAKNIQYFGAGTRLSVL.

This clonotype was seen only a few times. V and J are TRBV12-3 or TRBV12-4 and TRBJ2-7; D is undetermined. This CDR3 has 13 residues. Trimming pared 3 bases from V and 2 bases from J, leaving 8 bases between. DNA for the CDR3: TGTGCCAGCAGTTTCGGCAGGACCTACGAGCAGTACTTC. Amino acid sequence: CASSFGRTYEQYF.

This clonotype was recorded many times. This sequence joins TRBV20-1 and TRBJ2-5; no firm D call. Trimming shortened V by 5 bases and J by 1 base, and 8 bases separated the two germline ends. CDR1 is DFQATT, CDR2 SNEGSKA, per germline (reference sequence). The CDR3 runs to 12 residues. CDR3 in amino acids: CSAPWFQETQYF. CDR3 bases: TGCAGTGCTCCGTGGTTCCAAGAGACCCAGTACTTC.

This clonotype was seen a few times. The chain recombines TRBV12-3 or TRBV12-4 with TRBJ2-3; 7 bases agree with TRBD2. The CDR3 spans 15 residues. With 6 bases clipped from V and 0 bases from J, the junction kept 6 bases outside the gene matches. CDR3 coding DNA: TGTGCCAGCAGACCCAGCGGGGTTAGCACAGATACGCAGTATTTT. It translates to CASRPSGVSTDTQYF.

The sample holds a few counts of this clonotype. The CDR3 DNA reads TGTGCCAGCAGTGAGGACAGGGTCGCCCAAGAGACCCAGTACTTC. Residues: CASSEDRVAQETQYF. The gene calls are TRBV2 and TRBJ2-5, with 8 bases matching TRBD1. After removal of 3 bases from V and 1 base from J, the junction contained 4 bases not matched to a gene. Germline V gene sequence: CDR1 SNHLY, CDR2 FYNNEI. The CDR3 extends over 15 amino acids.

The chain has TRBV20-1 and TRBJ1-5, with a tentative D call TRBD1 (5 bases). The germline V gene has CDR1 DFQATT and CDR2 SNEGSKA (reference sequence). The ends were cut back, 5 bases at V and 1 base at J, with 12 bases in the middle. This CDR3 has 14 amino acids. The CDR3 reads CSAGGGGSNQPQHF. The CDR3 DNA is TGCAGTGCTGGCGGGGGGGGGAGCAATCAGCCCCAGCATTTT.

This clonotype appeared a few times. This chain uses TRBV4-3 with TRBJ1-4, with 7 positions matching TRBD1. The CDR3 has 15 residues. V was pared by 0 bases and J by 7 bases, with 5 bases of the junction left unmatched. Germline CDR1 is LGHNA and CDR2 is YSLEER. The CDR3 region is CASSQDSGGGEKLFF. The CDR3, as DNA: TGCGCCAGCAGCCAAGACTCAGGGGGAGGTGAAAAACTGTTTTTT.

A few counts support this clonotype. The chain joins TRBV11-3 to TRBJ2-3; 10 bases line up with TRBD2. The J segment lost 3 bases and the V segment lost 0 bases, leaving 9 bases of the junction unmatched. CDR1 is SGHNT, CDR2 YENEEA, per germline. The CDR3 totals 18 residues. CDR3 in DNA: TGTGCCAGCAGCTTAGATGGAGCTAGCGGGAGTTTTACAGATACGCAGTATTTT. Encoded protein: CASSLDGASGSFTDTQYF.

This clonotype has a handful of counts. The chain links TRBV6-2 or TRBV6-3 to TRBJ1-1; D is uncertain. The ends were cut back, 7 bases at V and 11 bases at J, with 17 bases in the middle. CDR3 length: 12 residues. From germline, CDR1 is MNHEY and CDR2 SVGEGT. CDR3 residues: CASMDRTAGAFF. As DNA, the CDR3 is TGTGCCAGCATGGATCGGACTGCGGGGGCTTTCTTT.

The chain employs TRBV4-3 and TRBJ2-7; TRBD2 might be the D (7 bases). V was pared by 0 bases and J by 2 bases, with 11 bases between. Per germline, CDR1 LGHNA and CDR2 YSLEER. This CDR3 has 15 amino acids. The CDR3 here is CASSQEGRGAYEQYF. The CDR3 DNA follows: TGCGCCAGCAGCCAAGAAGGGAGGGGGGCCTACGAGCAGTACTTC.

The table lists this clonotype with a few counts. The V and J genes are TRBV6-1 and TRBJ2-7; 8 bases line up with TRBD1. CDR1 is MNHNS, CDR2 SASEGT, per germline. This CDR3 spans 11 amino acids. The J segment lost 13 bases and the V segment lost 7 bases, leaving 9 bases of the junction unmatched. The CDR3 nucleotides read TGTGCCAGCAAACTGGGGGACAGGAGATACTTC. It encodes CASKLGDRRYF.

This clonotype was observed a handful of times. V and J are TRBV6-2 or TRBV6-3 and TRBJ2-5, with TRBD2 matching over 8 bases. J was trimmed by 5 bases and V by 7 bases; bases with no gene match: 18. The germline V gene encodes CDR1 MNHEY and CDR2 SVGEGT. The CDR3 runs to 17 residues. CDR3 DNA sequence: TGTGCCAGCACAAAACCCGGACTAGCTGGGTTTACGGAGACCCAGTACTTC. Encoded protein: CASTKPGLAGFTETQYF.

This clonotype was recorded a few times. The rearrangement uses TRBV6-2 or TRBV6-3 and TRBJ2-3, with D hard to call. The CDR3 runs 10 residues. V was trimmed by 9 bases and J by 1 base, leaving 2 bases between them. Germline V gene data show CDR1 as MNHEY and CDR2 as SVGEGT. CDR3 sequence reads: CARGTDTQYF. The CDR3, as DNA: TGTGCCAGGGGCACAGATACGCAGTATTTT.

The chain joins TRBV4-1 to TRBJ2-7, with TRBD1 matching over 8 bases. The CDR3 consists of 14 residues. Germline trimming cut 1 base from V and 3 bases from J; bases unmatched to any gene: 2. CDR1 is MGHRA, CDR2 YSYEKL, per germline. In nucleotides, the CDR3 is TGCGCCAGCAGCCAAGCAGGACAGGGCTACGAGCAGTACTTC. The encoded protein is CASSQAGQGYEQYF.

The chain links TRBV29-1 to TRBJ1-5; weak D call: TRBD1 (5 bases). CDR1 SQVTM and CDR2 ANQGSEA come from the germline V gene. V was cut by 5 bases and J by 4 bases, with 12 bases left in between. The CDR3 has 13 residues. DNA for the CDR3: TGCAGCGTTTCCATGGGGGGGAATCAGCCCCAGCATTTT. Amino acids: CSVSMGGNQPQHF.

This clonotype was picked up a small number of times. The rearrangement joins TRBV7-9 to TRBJ1-5; TRBD1 might be the D (5 bases). V lost 1 base to trimming and J lost 2 bases, with 12 bases between them. Germline-derived CDR1 and CDR2 are SEHNR and FQNEAQ (reference sequence). The CDR3 length is 16 residues. The CDR3 loop is CASSLGAGKGNQPQHF. Written as DNA, the CDR3 is TGTGCCAGCAGCTTAGGGGCAGGGAAGGGCAATCAGCCCCAGCATTTT.

There are a few counts of this clonotype. For the CDR3, the DNA is TGTGCCAGCACCGACAGGGCTTTCCAAGAGACCCAGTACTTC. Residues: CASTDRAFQETQYF. The rearrangement joins TRBV21-1 to TRBJ2-5; TRBD1 is the table's D call and was not checked against the DNA. TRBV21-1 is a pseudogene segment. The CDR3 is made up of 14 amino acids.

The J gene is TRBJ2-1, the V gene TRBV7-6; 11 bases line up with TRBD2. V was pared by 6 bases and J by 6 bases, with 10 bases of the junction left unmatched. The V gene's germline CDR1 is SGHVS and CDR2 FNYEAQ. The CDR3 loop spans 16 amino acids. CDR3 loop: CASSLMTSGTLNEQFF. CDR3 DNA: TGTGCCAGCAGTCTAATGACTAGCGGGACCCTCAATGAGCAGTTCTTC.

The chain combines TRBV5-6 with TRBJ1-2; no clear D gene. Germline V gene sequence: CDR1 SGHDT, CDR2 YYEEEE. V lost 4 bases and J lost 8, with 15 bases in between. The CDR3 runs to 13 residues. The CDR3 DNA follows: TGTGCCAGCAGCCACCAGACGAGCAGCGGCTACACCTTC. It specifies CASSHQTSSGYTF.